Shown below are 2 T cell receptor beta chains from a single sample sequenced in a study of regulatory T cells in long-lasting Graves disease. CDR3 regions were amplified by Arm-PCR using iRepertoire HTBI primers to build TCR beta libraries. TCRdb re-analysed the multiplex PCR reads in MiXCR, keeping a single row per CDR3 protein. The sample has fewer than 500,000 distinct CDR3 sequences; roughly 15% are singletons. Time point of the sample: newly diagnosed GD, antithyroid drugs for less than 3 months. The TCR library was made from RNA extracted from PBMCs. The same sample was also used in a study of T cells in Graves' hyperthyroidism and ophthalmopathy.

The material was peripheral blood mononuclear cells (PBMCs), obtained at new diagnosis, from a patient treated with antithyroid drugs. These receptors were collected from a man aged 35-49 years with Graves disease.

In this sample, this clonotype turned up many times. The V gene is TRBV27, the J gene TRBJ2-7, with D tentatively TRBD2 (6 bases). Germline CDR1 MNHEY, CDR2 SMNVEV (reference sequence). This CDR3 spans 11 amino acids. The V gene lost 5 bases and the J gene lost 8 bases, with 10 bases spanning the gap. CDR3 in amino acids: CASSPGGKQYF. The CDR3 bases are TGTGCCAGCAGTCCCGGGGGTAAGCAGTACTTC.

CDR3 nucleotide sequence: TGTGCCACCAGCAGAGCGGGGTCGAGCGGGAGGGGAAATGAGCAGTTCTTC. Residues: CATSRAGSSGRGNEQFF. The V gene is TRBV15, the J gene TRBJ2-1; TRBD2 agrees at 10 bases. Trimming took 1 base from V and 7 from J; bases not matched to a gene: 10. The CDR3 runs to 17 residues. The germline CDR1 and CDR2 sequences are LNHNV and YYDKDF (reference sequence).